This TCR beta chain stems from a study of shared clonotypes between healthy human individuals. CD45RO-negative, CCR7-positively selected cells formed the naive CD8 fraction, excluding terminally differentiated effector memory CD45RA+ cells. TCRdb keeps only in-frame clones here, not all; method: immunoSEQ multiplex PCR. The data hold about 2 million clones, with roughly 95% observed a single time. This CDR3 has 15 amino acids. The germline gives CDR1 SQVTM, CDR2 ANQGSEA. V was clipped by 2 bases and J by 0 bases; unmatched bases: 4. The sample consisted of naive CD8+ T cells sorted from blood. This rearrangement joins TRBV29-1 to TRBJ2-3, with 8 bases lining up with TRBD2. This receptor was identified in a man younger than 35 in good health. CDR3 DNA: TGCAGCGTTGAAAACCGACTAGCGAGCACAGATACGCAGTATTTT. Translating it yields CSVENRLASTDTQYF.